This record covers a single TCR beta chain. Its specificity is unknown. The read halts 3 residues ahead of the CDR3 end, with the missing end drawn from the germline J gene. The data belong to a study of T cell clonality in common variable immunodeficiency. Findings of the study overall: Reportedly, TCR beta sequences from common variable immunodeficiency showed fewer deletions and N-nucleotide insertions.

The V and J ends lost 1 base and 3 bases respectively, with 10 bases between them. The germline V gene has CDR1 SGHTA and CDR2 FQGNSA. The CDR3 runs to 14 residues. TCRdb's copy holds only in-frame clones and misses some; the assay was immunoSEQ multiplex PCR. The sample was found to contain approximately 30,000 clones, and every one recurs. The rearrangement joins TRBV7-2 to TRBJ2-7, with TRBD1 as a possible D gene (5 bases). Material for sequencing was peripheral blood mononuclear cells. The clonotype comes from a human donor with common variable immunodeficiency. The CDR3 DNA, read in part, is TGTGCCAGCAGCTTAGGGGCAGGGCGCTACGAG. Its translation is CASSLGAGRYE. The full CDR3 is CASSLGAGRYEQYF. The whole variable domain, remainder taken from reference TRBV7-2 and TRBJ2-7, is GAGVSQSPSNKVTEKGKDVELRCDPISGHTALYWYRQSLGQGLEFLIYFQGNSAPDKSGLPSDRFSAERTGGSVSTLTIQRTQQEDSAVYLCASSLGAGRYEQYFGPGTRLTVT.